The 14 T cell receptor beta chains presented below share a single source sample, sequenced in a study of blood T cells in healthy people across ages. A second PCR of roughly 7 to 11 cycles used a sample-barcoded 5' primer and a J-beta primer mix. MiXCR was run by TCRdb on the 5' RACE reads, yielding one entry per CDR3 protein. Of roughly 560,000 distinct CDR3 sequences in the sample, about 25% were seen once. These sequences were also reported in another study, on T cells of mothers and their children.

The sequenced sample consisted of blood. The receptors were sampled from a boy younger than 18 in good health.

This sequence joins TRBV4-3 and TRBJ1-2; no definite D call. V was pared by 8 bases and J by 4 bases, with 11 bases between. Germline V gives CDR1 LGHNA, CDR2 YSLEER. This CDR3 is 12 amino acids long. CDR3 amino acids: CASCPGGYGYTF. The DNA for the CDR3 is TGCGCCAGCTGCCCGGGAGGCTATGGCTACACCTTC.

The gene calls are TRBV20-1 and TRBJ2-5, with D tentatively TRBD2 (6 bases). Gene TRBJ2-7 matches the end of the DNA better, so the J call may be wrong. The CDR3 has 12 residues. CDR1 is DFQATT, CDR2 SNEGSKA, per germline (reference sequence). The CDR3 sequence: CSARVEGHEQYF. The CDR3 nucleotides are TGCAGTGCTAGAGTGGAGGGGCACGAGCAGTACTTC.

This clonotype turned up a few times. The rearrangement links TRBV28 to TRBJ1-5; D is uncertain. The ends were cut back, 1 base at V and 7 bases at J, with 11 bases in the middle. The CDR3 loop spans 14 amino acids. Looked up from germline, CDR1 is MDHEN and CDR2 is SYDVKM. CDR3 DNA: TGTGCCAGCAGTTTATTTAACCAAGGGCAGCCCCAGCATTTT. Its protein product is CASSLFNQGQPQHF.

This clonotype was detected once. CDR3 sequence (DNA): TGCAGTGCTAGTGGCGGGTCGGGGTACGAGCAGTACTTC. Translated, it gives CSASGGSGYEQYF. The chain couples TRBV20-1 to TRBJ2-5; D is possibly TRBD2 (5 bases). The DNA matches TRBJ2-7 better at its end, which makes the J call doubtful. CDR1 DFQATT and CDR2 SNEGSKA come from the germline V gene (reference sequence). The CDR3 spans 13 residues.

A remark on this clonotype: No conserved phenylalanine or tryptophan is present at the end of the CDR3, so a read error is the likely explanation. The rearrangement joins TRBV12-3 or TRBV12-4 to TRBJ1-1; the D gene is possibly TRBD1 (6 bases). The CDR3 is 18 amino acids. Trimming left V 4 bases short and J 4 bases short, with 25 bases between. Written as DNA, the CDR3 is TGTGCCAGCAGTTCTCCGTCAACAGGGAATGTAAGATTCACTGAAGCTTTCTCT. Residues: CASSSPSTGNVRFTEAFS.

This clonotype was counted only a few times. The J gene is TRBJ2-7, the V gene TRBV6-5; D is unresolved. Germline CDR1 and CDR2: MNHEY and SVGAGI. Between the trimmed V and J ends, which lost 6 bases and 5 bases, there was a span of 14 bases. The CDR3 spans 13 residues. DNA for the CDR3: TGTGCCAGCAGCCCCGGCGCGGACCACGAGCAGTACTTC. Translating gives CASSPGADHEQYF.

This sequence joins TRBV24-1 and TRBJ2-5, with D perhaps matching TRBD2 (5 bases). Germline V CDR1 and CDR2: KGHDR, SFDVKD. This CDR3 has 14 residues. The V end lost 3 bases, the J end lost 0 bases, and 7 bases lay between the germline ends. CDR3 in DNA: TGTGCCACCAGTGATGTGGACTACCAAGAGACCCAGTACTTC. This codes for CATSDVDYQETQYF.

The chain recombines TRBV4-3 with TRBJ2-3; D is uncertain. The germline V gene has CDR1 LGHNA and CDR2 YSLEER. The V and J ends lost 1 base and 2 bases respectively, with 13 bases between them. The CDR3 is made up of 16 amino acids. Written as DNA, the CDR3 is TGCGCCAGCAGCCAAGGAAACAGCGCCCTCACAGATACGCAGTATTTT. This sequence encodes CASSQGNSALTDTQYF.

This clonotype was counted a few times. The chain uses TRBV29-1 and TRBJ2-6, with a possible D match to TRBD2 (6 bases). V was pared by 4 bases and J by 2 bases, with 18 bases between. The CDR3 is 17 residues long. Germline V gene data show CDR1 as SQVTM and CDR2 as ANQGSEA. DNA for the CDR3: TGCAGCGTTGGGGGACTCATTCAGGGTGCTGGGGCCAACGTCCTGACTTTC. Translated, it gives CSVGGLIQGAGANVLTF.

The genes are TRBV4-1 and TRBJ1-1; the D is unclear. Germline V gene lookup returns CDR1 MGHRA and CDR2 YSYEKL. The CDR3 consists of 14 residues. V lost 5 bases and J 2 bases, leaving 12 bases between the germline ends. The CDR3 DNA reads TGCGCCAGCAGCTTGAGACGGAGTAACACTGAAGCTTTCTTT. The encoded protein is CASSLRRSNTEAFF.

In its sample, this clonotype was seen a few times. This chain joins TRBV20-1 and TRBJ1-1; maybe TRBD1 (6 bases). The CDR3 covers 12 residues. Germline CDR1 is DFQATT and CDR2 is SNEGSKA (reference sequence). Trimming left V 3 bases short and J 5 bases short, with 10 bases between. The CDR3 DNA follows: TGCAGTGCTAGTGTAGGGGGAACTGAAGCTTTCTTT. This sequence encodes CSASVGGTEAFF.

The chain is built from TRBV4-1 and TRBJ2-5; 9 nucleotides line up with TRBD2. Unmatched junction bases numbered 9, after V lost 0 bases and J lost 1 base. Germline values: CDR1 MGHRA, CDR2 YSYEKL. This CDR3 comprises 18 residues. CDR3 in amino acids: CASSQDFERGAFQETQYF. The CDR3 DNA sequence: TGCGCCAGCAGCCAAGATTTTGAGCGGGGGGCCTTCCAAGAGACCCAGTACTTC.

V is TRBV12-3 or TRBV12-4 and J is TRBJ2-7, with 11 bases identical to TRBD2. CDR3 length equals 15 residues. Trimming cost V 5 bases and J 5 bases; bases outside gene matches: 8. The CDR3 DNA sequence: TGTGCCAGCAGTGCCCTGACTAGCGGGATCCACGAGCAGTACTTC. It yields the protein CASSALTSGIHEQYF.

This rearrangement joins TRBV27 to TRBJ2-4; no reliable D call. CDR1 is MNHEY and CDR2 is SMNVEV in the germline V gene (reference sequence). CDR3 length: 13 residues. The V gene lost 0 bases and the J gene lost 7 bases, with 7 bases spanning the gap. DNA for the CDR3: TGTGCCAGCAGTTTATCGAGAGCGAACATTCAGTACTTC. Its protein product is CASSLSRANIQYF.